One and the same sample provided the 27 T cell receptor beta chains below, sequenced in a study of OX40 agonist ivuxolimab in advanced cancers. Libraries were built with the immunoSEQ multiplex PCR assay. TCRdb stores this immuneACCESS table with in-frame sequences only. Part of the clones is absent; in the studies checked, under half of the shortfall reflects unresolved V genes, and no reason is known for the rest. Counted in this sample were 77,000 or so clones; 90% to 95% of them appeared once. 0.4% to 0.55% of the sample comes from the top ten. The material was CD4+ or CD8+ T cells sorted from blood, obtained in a trial of the OX40 agonist ivuxolimab. The origin of the receptors is an adult with an advanced solid tumor such as melanoma, head and neck, liver or kidney cancer.

The chain employs TRBV9 and TRBJ1-2; 7 nucleotides align to TRBD1. CDR1 is SGDLS, CDR2 YYNGEE, per germline. CDR3 length: 13 amino acids. J gave up 8 bases and V 4 bases, and 8 bases lay outside the gene matches. CDR3 bases: TGTGCCAGCAGCAGGGGGCGCGCTGAGGGCTACACCTTC. Amino acids: CASSRGRAEGYTF.

CDR3 sequence (DNA): TGTGCCAGCAGCCTCGGTAACCGCGGCTACGGAAACACCATATATTTT. As protein: CASSLGNRGYGNTIYF. V usage is TRBV11-3 and J usage is TRBJ1-3; D is undetermined. This CDR3 has 16 residues. The germline V and J ends were trimmed by 5 bases and 4 bases, with 18 bases remaining between them. Germline-derived CDR1 and CDR2 are SGHNT and YENEEA.

The V and J genes are TRBV28 and TRBJ1-3, with unresolved D. Trimming took off 5 bases at V and 0 bases at J, with 11 bases between the two ends. Germline CDR1 reads MDHEN; CDR2 reads SYDVKM. There are 15 residues in the CDR3. CDR3 sequence (DNA): TGTGCCAGCAGTCCCGCAGGCCCCTCTGGAAACACCATATATTTT. Translation: CASSPAGPSGNTIYF.

The chain couples TRBV5-1 to TRBJ2-3; a weak D match, TRBD2 (6 bases). V shed 4 bases and J shed 0 bases, with 21 bases lying between them. The CDR3 totals 18 residues. Germline CDR1 and CDR2: SGHRS and YFSETQ. The CDR3 bases are TGCGCCAGCAGCCTCCGGGACTTTTCATCTCCTAGCACAGATACGCAGTATTTT. It yields the protein CASSLRDFSSPSTDTQYF.

The rearrangement links TRBV6-5 to TRBJ1-6; possible D gene TRBD1, 5 bases. Germline assignment: CDR1 MNHEY and CDR2 SVGAGI. V was pared by 0 bases and J by 7 bases, with 10 bases between. The CDR3 has 15 residues. CDR3 nucleotide sequence: TGTGCCAGCAGTTACTCCTACAGGCTCAATTCACCCCTCCACTTT. As protein: CASSYSYRLNSPLHF.

This clone was observed once. The chain recombines TRBV11-2 with TRBJ2-7; D gene uncertain. Germline V gives CDR1 SGHAT, CDR2 FQNNGV. This CDR3 has 15 amino acids. The V gene lost 1 base and the J gene lost 2 bases, with 12 bases spanning the gap. CDR3 nucleotides: TGTGCCAGCAGCTTAGGGCTCGGTGGGCCCTACGAGCAGTACTTC. Protein product: CASSLGLGGPYEQYF.

The V gene is TRBV28, the J gene TRBJ1-6; 9 positions match TRBD1. The V segment lost 6 bases and the J segment 8 bases; nucleotides outside the gene matches: 8. Germline CDR1 and CDR2: MDHEN and SYDVKM. The CDR3 is 15 amino acids. DNA of the CDR3: TGTGCCAGCAGGTCCACAGGGGGCGTCTATTCACCCCTCCACTTT. Its protein product is CASRSTGGVYSPLHF.

The genes are TRBV7-2 and TRBJ1-5; no reliable D call. The CDR3 runs to 12 residues. Germline assignment: CDR1 SGHTA and CDR2 FQGNSA. V was shortened by 5 bases and J by 5 bases, with 7 bases between the two germline ends. In DNA, the CDR3 is TGTGCCAGCAGCCCGTACGATCAGCCCCAGCATTTT. As protein: CASSPYDQPQHF. The full variable domain, rest sourced from reference TRBV7-2 and TRBJ1-5, is GAGVSQSPSNKVTEKGKDVELRCDPISGHTALYWYRQSLGQGLEFLIYFQGNSAPDKSGLPSDRFSAERTGGSVSTLTIQRTQQEDSAVYLCASSPYDQPQHFGDGTRLSIL.

The chain is built from TRBV28 and TRBJ1-2; TRBD1 agrees at 7 bases. The CDR3 loop spans 14 amino acids. Losses at the gene ends were 4 bases for V and 4 bases for J; bases not matched to a gene: 6. Germline V CDR1 and CDR2: MDHEN, SYDVKM. Here the CDR3 DNA reads TGTGCCAGCAGTTCGGGACAGCGAAGCTATGGCTACACCTTC. It codes for CASSSGQRSYGYTF.

V gene TRBV28 combines with J gene TRBJ1-4; D not certain. There are 15 residues in the CDR3. Deletions cut 4 bases from V and 0 bases from J, with 9 bases between. CDR1 is MDHEN and CDR2 is SYDVKM in the germline V gene. CDR3 sequence reads: CASSSAKATNEKLFF. The CDR3 DNA follows: TGTGCCAGCAGTTCTGCTAAAGCAACTAATGAAAAACTGTTTTTT.

The chain employs TRBV7-9 and TRBJ1-5, with a tentative D call TRBD1 (5 bases). Deletions cut 5 bases from V and 2 bases from J, with 7 bases between. Looked up from germline, CDR1 is SEHNR and CDR2 is FQNEAQ (reference sequence). The CDR3 has 13 residues. For the CDR3, the DNA is TGTGCCAGCAGCCCGACAGGCAATCAGCCCCAGCATTTT. Translation gives CASSPTGNQPQHF.

The chain uses TRBV15 and TRBJ1-1; no clear D gene. The CDR3 has 15 residues. V lost 5 bases and J lost 5, with 18 bases in between. CDR1 is LNHNV, CDR2 YYDKDF, per germline (reference sequence). The CDR3: CATSLNREPRTEAFF. CDR3 in DNA: TGTGCCACCAGCTTAAACCGGGAGCCGAGGACTGAAGCTTTCTTT.

This clone was detected only a few times. The V call is TRBV7-3, the J call TRBJ2-1; D is perhaps TRBD1 or TRBD2 (5 bases each). V was pared by 3 bases and J by 9 bases, with 15 bases between. Germline assignment: CDR1 SGHTA and CDR2 FQGTGA. The CDR3 has 14 amino acids. As DNA, the CDR3 is TGTGCCAGCAGCTTCGGGACCCCCGGAAGTGAGCAGTTCTTC. This gives the protein CASSFGTPGSEQFF.

The chain uses TRBV5-1 and TRBJ2-7; a possible D gene is TRBD2 (5 bases). The V end lost 4 bases, the J end lost 1 base, and 15 bases lay between the germline ends. This CDR3 region has 15 residues. From germline, CDR1 is SGHRS and CDR2 YFSETQ. CDR3 in DNA: TGCGCCAGCAGCCCCGGAGGCGGTCTATCCTACGAGCAGTACTTC. Encoded protein: CASSPGGGLSYEQYF.

The chain employs TRBV23-1 and TRBJ1-2; D not certain. TRBV23-1 is designated an ORF whose function remains uncertain. The CDR3 has 13 amino acids. The V gene lost 6 bases and the J gene lost 3 bases, with 11 bases spanning the gap. CDR3 nucleotide sequence: TGCGCCAGCAGCCGGAACCACTACTATGGCTACACCTTC. Translating it yields CASSRNHYYGYTF.

The chain recombines TRBV30 with TRBJ1-1, with D perhaps TRBD1 (6 bases). Trimming removed 2 bases at V and 5 bases at J, with 6 bases between. Looked up from germline, CDR1 is GTSNPN and CDR2 is SVGIG (reference sequence). This CDR3 region has 11 residues. The CDR3 sequence is CAWSQGTEAFF. For the CDR3, the DNA is TGTGCCTGGAGTCAGGGGACTGAAGCTTTCTTT.

As concerns this clone: One end of the junction varies from germline; a read error may be responsible. The rearrangement uses TRBV7-7 and TRBJ2-3; possibly TRBD2 for D (5 bases). Germline lookup yields CDR1 SSHAT and CDR2 FNYEAQ (reference sequence). The CDR3 is made up of 14 amino acids. This CDR3 is CASSGRGRGDTQYF. DNA of the CDR3: TGTGCTAGCAGCGGCCGAGGCCGGGGAGATACGCAGTATTTT.

The V and J genes are TRBV6-1 and TRBJ1-2, with D uncertain. The V gene lost 7 bases and the J gene lost 8 bases, with 20 bases spanning the gap. The CDR3 is 14 amino acids. Per germline, CDR1 MNHNS and CDR2 SASEGT. The DNA of the CDR3 is TGTGCCAGCATTTTACAGTGGTATATAGGGGGCTACACCTTC. Its translation: CASILQWYIGGYTF.

This sequence joins TRBV19 and TRBJ2-5, with D uncertain. The length of the CDR3 is 14 residues. The V and J ends lost 3 bases and 0 bases respectively, with 8 bases between them. Germline loops: CDR1 LNHDA, CDR2 SQIVND (reference sequence). The DNA for the CDR3 is TGTGCCAGTAGTATCGCTATGAACCAAGAGACCCAGTACTTC. This codes for CASSIAMNQETQYF.

This chain uses TRBV6-5 with TRBJ1-1; 10 bases fit TRBD1. V dropped 6 bases and J dropped 4; count of bases not matched to a gene: 5. The germline gives CDR1 MNHEY, CDR2 SVGAGI. The CDR3 has 14 amino acids. The CDR3 sequence is CASRGQGWATEAFF. Written as DNA, the CDR3 is TGTGCCAGCAGGGGACAGGGGTGGGCCACTGAAGCTTTCTTT.

The chain uses TRBV5-4 and TRBJ2-3, with D maybe TRBD2 (6 bases). V was pared by 6 bases and J by 4 bases, with 15 bases between. Germline loops: CDR1 SGHNT, CDR2 YYREEE (reference sequence). The CDR3 runs 14 residues. The CDR3: CASTGRETSDTQYF. The CDR3, as DNA: TGTGCCAGCACTGGTCGGGAGACCTCAGATACGCAGTATTTT.

This chain connects TRBV6-5 to TRBJ2-1; D is tentatively TRBD1 or TRBD2 (5 bases each). The V gene's germline CDR1 is MNHEY and CDR2 SVGAGI. V was shortened by 5 bases and J by 14 bases, with 22 bases between the two germline ends. This CDR3 contains 14 residues. This chain's CDR3 is CASSLGTVPLREFF. The CDR3 nucleotides read TGTGCCAGCAGTCTCGGGACGGTCCCCTTGAGAGAGTTCTTC.

V and J are TRBV7-2 and TRBJ2-7; D gene unclear. CDR1 is SGHTA, CDR2 FQGNSA, per germline. The CDR3 has 11 residues. Trimming removed 1 base from V and 4 bases from J, with 2 bases in between. The CDR3 sequence is CASSLEYEQYF. The DNA for the CDR3 is TGTGCCAGCAGCTTAGAATACGAGCAGTACTTC.

V is TRBV7-2 and J is TRBJ2-7, with D tentatively TRBD1 or TRBD2 (5 bases each). This CDR3 is 16 amino acids long. V lost 5 bases and J 1 base, leaving 18 bases between the germline ends. Germline V gene sequence: CDR1 SGHTA, CDR2 FQGNSA. The CDR3 spells CASSGSGTYRSYEQYF. The CDR3 bases are TGTGCCAGCAGCGGATCCGGGACGTATAGGTCCTACGAGCAGTACTTC.

The chain carries TRBV19 and TRBJ2-1, with D possibly TRBD1 on 5 matching bases. Per germline, CDR1 LNHDA and CDR2 SQIVND (reference sequence). The CDR3 is 15 residues long. Trimming left V 4 bases short and J 2 bases short, with 12 bases between. Written as DNA, the CDR3 is TGTGCCAGTAGTACAGGGCCGCAGGCCTACAATGAGCAGTTCTTC. Protein product: CASSTGPQAYNEQFF.

This chain uses TRBV6-1 with TRBJ2-3, with 11 bases fitting TRBD1. Trimming took 4 bases from V and 5 from J; bases not matched to a gene: 8. Germline lookup yields CDR1 MNHNS and CDR2 SASEGT. This CDR3 is built from 16 residues. In DNA form, the CDR3 reads TGTGCCAGCAGTGTCGACGGGACAGGGGGTATAGATACGCAGTATTTT. Protein: CASSVDGTGGIDTQYF.

This clone was seen a single time. The V gene is TRBV5-1, the J gene TRBJ1-4; D ambiguous. Trimming left V 4 bases short and J 7 bases short, with 17 bases between. This CDR3 is built from 15 residues. The germline gives CDR1 SGHRS, CDR2 YFSETQ. CDR3 in amino acids: CASSRSKGGGEKLFF. The CDR3 DNA reads as TGCGCCAGCAGCCGCTCGAAGGGTGGCGGTGAAAAACTGTTTTTT.